Here is one T cell receptor (beta chain) with its context. Its antigen is still unknown. These data are taken from a study of blood T cells in healthy people across ages. Study-level findings and limits: From one million sequenced T cells, diversity estimates were lower bounds. Across the age range, TCR beta diversity per million T cells fell in a roughly linear way.

Each donor was a healthy Caucasian individual from Russia, aged about 6 to 100. Combining a sample-barcoded 5' primer with a J-beta primer mix, a second PCR ran for roughly 7 to 12 cycles. The authors tagged each cDNA molecule using a template-switch adaptor with 12 random nucleotides. TCRdb independently ran MiXCR on the 5' RACE reads; one entry per CDR3 protein. The repertoire consists of around 1.7 million distinct CDR3 sequences, with 28% occurring once and the leading ten covering roughly 8%. This CDR3 has 16 residues. Trimming left V 1 base short and J 4 bases short, with 16 bases between. The germline V gene encodes CDR1 SNHLY and CDR2 FYNNEI.

The V and J genes are TRBV2 and TRBJ2-5; D is possibly TRBD2 (6 bases). Sample: blood. The receptor comes from a woman in her twenties or thirties in good health. CDR3 region: CASSEVVLARGETQYF. CDR3 DNA sequence: TGTGCCAGCAGTGAAGTCGTCCTAGCGCGGGGAGAGACCCAGTACTTC.